The 3 T cell receptor beta chains presented below share a single source sample, sequenced in a study of blood T cell repertoires in COVID-19. TCRdb's copy holds only in-frame clones and misses some; the assay was immunoSEQ multiplex PCR. This table has about 420,000 clones, 85% to 90% appearing once. The specimen sequenced was peripheral blood. These receptors all stem from a man between 18 and 35 years old with COVID-19, enrolled during active disease.

The chain has TRBV11-3 and TRBJ2-5; 10 nucleotides align to TRBD1. After removal of 4 bases from V and 2 bases from J, the junction contained 13 bases not matched to a gene. This CDR3 contains 18 residues. Germline V gene sequence: CDR1 SGHNT, CDR2 YENEEA. CDR3 nucleotides: TGTGCCAGCAGCTCCGCCTTCGACAGGGGGCTGGGGCAAGAGACCCAGTACTTC. The encoded protein is CASSSAFDRGLGQETQYF.

The rearrangement uses TRBV6-5 and TRBJ1-1, with TRBD1 matching 11 bases. With V trimmed by 6 bases and J by 4 bases, 7 bases remained unmatched. CDR1 and CDR2 (germline): MNHEY, SVGAGI. CDR3 length equals 15 residues. The CDR3 loop is CASSEDRGQITEAFF. CDR3 nucleotides: TGTGCCAGCAGCGAGGACAGGGGGCAGATCACTGAAGCTTTCTTT.

This chain uses TRBV5-1 with TRBJ1-4; D gene unclear. The CDR3 length is 15 residues. CDR1 and CDR2 (germline): SGHRS, YFSETQ. Trimming cost V 6 bases and J 8 bases, with 20 bases left between them. The CDR3 loop is CASKSKGHREEKLFF. The CDR3 DNA is TGCGCCAGCAAATCAAAGGGCCATCGGGAAGAAAAACTGTTTTTT. Looking up the rest from reference TRBV5-1 and TRBJ1-4 gives the full variable domain: KAGVTQTPRYLIKTRGQQVTLSCSPISGHRSVSWYQQTPGQGLQFLFEYFSETQRNKGNFPGRFSGRQFSNSRSEMNVSTLELGDSALYLCASKSKGHREEKLFFGSGTQLSVL.